A single sample gave rise to the 20 T cell receptor beta chains below, sequenced in a study of cytomegalovirus exposure and HLA in healthy donors. PCR primers comprised 60 Vbeta and 13 Jbeta primers. Sequencing was performed with immunoSEQ multiplex PCR; in TCRdb, only in-frame clones are kept and a portion is missing. The sample yields about 72,000 clones, around 70% seen once. Material: PBMCs. These receptor sequences come from a man in his forties in good health and CMV-seropositive.

The rearrangement links TRBV28 to TRBJ2-3, with 7 bases identical to TRBD2. Germline CDR1 reads MDHEN; CDR2 reads SYDVKM. This CDR3 has 14 amino acids. V was pared by 2 bases and J by 5 bases, with 4 bases of the junction left unmatched. CDR3 in DNA: TGTGCCAGCAGTTTACCAGGGAGGGTAGATACGCAGTATTTT. Its protein product is CASSLPGRVDTQYF.

This clone was recorded once. The V gene is TRBV7-9, the J gene TRBJ2-5, with 8 bases identical to TRBD2. J lost 4 bases, V lost 4 bases, and 8 bases had no gene match. Germline V gene data show CDR1 as SEHNR and CDR2 as FQNEAQ (reference sequence). The CDR3 covers 15 residues. In nucleotides, the CDR3 is TGTGCCAGCAGCTCTCCAGCGGGGGCGGTAGAGACCCAGTACTTC. It specifies CASSSPAGAVETQYF. The whole variable domain, filled in from reference TRBV7-9 and TRBJ2-5, reads DTGVSQNPRHKITKRGQNVTFRCDPISEHNRLYWYRQTLGQGPEFLTYFQNEAQLEKSRLLSDRFSAERPKGSFSTLEIQRTEQGDSAMYLCASSSPAGAVETQYFGPGTRLLVL.

The rearrangement uses TRBV11-3 and TRBJ1-2, with D possibly TRBD1 on 6 matching bases. V was pared by 5 bases and J by 2 bases, with 15 bases between. This CDR3 has 15 amino acids. Per the germline V gene, CDR1 is SGHNT and CDR2 is YENEEA. Here the CDR3 reads CASSPAGGGNYGYTF. In nucleotides, the CDR3 is TGTGCCAGCAGCCCAGCGGGGGGCGGAAACTATGGCTACACCTTC.

This clone was recorded a few times. The same CDR3 also results from other DNA sequences found in this sample. The V and J genes are TRBV9 and TRBJ2-7, with TRBD1 matching 7 bases. Losses at the gene ends were 0 bases for V and 3 bases for J; bases not matched to a gene: 3. This CDR3 is 14 amino acids long. In germline, CDR1 is SGDLS, CDR2 YYNGEE. The CDR3 here is CASSVAPGGYEQYF. DNA for the CDR3: TGTGCCAGCAGCGTAGCGCCAGGGGGCTACGAGCAGTACTTC.

This chain links TRBV19 with TRBJ1-3; D unclear. CDR1 is LNHDA, CDR2 SQIVND, per germline (reference sequence). The CDR3 loop spans 18 amino acids. V gave up 0 bases and J gave up 7 bases, with 22 bases separating them. The CDR3 protein is CASSIDRTATLWRNTIYF. CDR3 sequence (DNA): TGTGCCAGTAGTATAGATCGGACGGCCACACTCTGGAGGAACACCATATATTTT.

The CDR3 DNA follows: TGTGCCAGCACAGCGGGGGGCGGCTATGGCTACACCTTC. Translated, it gives CASTAGGGYGYTF. The V and J genes are TRBV7-2 and TRBJ1-2; a weak D match, TRBD1 (6 bases). V was cut by 7 bases and J by 4 bases, with 13 bases left in between. The CDR3 is made up of 13 amino acids. CDR1 and CDR2 (germline): SGHTA, FQGNSA.

The chain links TRBV5-6 to TRBJ2-5; tentative D call: TRBD1 (5 bases). The V and J ends lost 0 bases and 5 bases respectively, with 11 bases between them. The CDR3 is 14 residues long. Germline lookup yields CDR1 SGHDT and CDR2 YYEEEE. The DNA for the CDR3 is TGTGCCAGCAGCTTGGCCAGGGCAGGGGAGACCCAGTACTTC. It is translated as CASSLARAGETQYF.

This clone has more than one count but fewer than ten. The chain recombines TRBV28 with TRBJ1-6, with D perhaps TRBD1 (6 bases). The CDR3 consists of 16 residues. The V gene lost 6 bases and the J gene lost 4 bases, with 16 bases spanning the gap. CDR1 and CDR2 from the germline V gene are MDHEN and SYDVKM. The CDR3 reads CASRFTGNSYNSPLHF. As DNA, the CDR3 is TGTGCCAGCAGATTTACAGGGAACTCGTATAATTCACCCCTCCACTTT.

The rearrangement uses TRBV5-4 and TRBJ2-5; D is unclear. With 2 bases removed from V and 3 bases from J, the gap between germline ends came to 11 bases. Per the germline V gene, CDR1 is SGHNT and CDR2 is YYREEE (reference sequence). This CDR3 has 14 residues. Written as DNA, the CDR3 is TGTGCCAGCAGCTTAAGGCAGACAAAAGAGACCCAGTACTTC. Translation gives CASSLRQTKETQYF.

This clone appeared a single time. An end of the junction does not agree with germline; a read error may underlie this. The CDR3 loop is CAGRGLPFGTGELFF. CDR3 in DNA: TGTGCCGGCAGGGGACTACCCTTTGGAACCGGGGAGCTGTTTTTT. The chain uses TRBV2 and TRBJ2-2, with a weak D call TRBD2 (7 bases). This CDR3 has 15 residues. Germline V gene lookup returns CDR1 SNHLY and CDR2 FYNNEI.

The chain recombines TRBV27 with TRBJ1-6, with unresolved D. The CDR3 covers 18 residues. The V gene's germline CDR1 is MNHEY and CDR2 SMNVEV (reference sequence). V was clipped by 5 bases and J by 2 bases, with 19 bases between them. This chain's CDR3 is CASSPFSFPFAYNSPLHF. In nucleotides, the CDR3 is TGTGCCAGCAGTCCCTTTTCCTTTCCCTTCGCCTATAATTCACCCCTCCACTTT.

The chain links TRBV19 to TRBJ2-3, with a possible D match to TRBD1 (7 bases). The CDR3 is 16 residues long. Trimming stripped 3 bases from V and 4 bases from J, with 17 bases between. Germline values: CDR1 LNHDA, CDR2 SQIVND (reference sequence). The CDR3 here is CASSIQGGRLADTQYF. In nucleotides, the CDR3 is TGTGCCAGTAGTATCCAGGGGGGAAGGTTGGCAGATACGCAGTATTTT.

The V call is TRBV4-1, the J call TRBJ1-3; D perhaps matches TRBD1 (6 bases). Germline lookup yields CDR1 MGHRA and CDR2 YSYEKL. Between the trimmed V and J ends, which lost 6 bases and 16 bases, there was a span of 16 bases. The length of the CDR3 is 11 residues. The CDR3 protein is CASRFQGFLYF. CDR3 nucleotides: TGCGCCAGCAGGTTCCAGGGGTTTCTTTATTTT.

V gene TRBV6-1 combines with J gene TRBJ1-3, with D tentatively TRBD1 (6 bases). V lost 6 bases and J 0 bases, leaving 6 bases between the germline ends. The CDR3 extends over 13 amino acids. Per germline, CDR1 MNHNS and CDR2 SASEGT. CDR3 DNA: TGTGCCAGCAGGGACAGCTCTGGAAACACCATATATTTT. As protein: CASRDSSGNTIYF.

This clone has a handful of counts. V gene TRBV6-4 combines with J gene TRBJ2-2; 7 positions agree with TRBD2. With 8 bases clipped from V and 3 bases from J, the junction kept 6 bases outside the gene matches. Germline values: CDR1 MRHNA, CDR2 SNTAGT. CDR3 length: 14 residues. The CDR3 nucleotides are TGTGCCAGCCGTAAGCGGGGAGACACCGGGGAGCTGTTTTTT. Translated: CASRKRGDTGELFF.

The chain uses TRBV2 and TRBJ1-1, with TRBD1 matching 7 bases. Losses at the gene ends were 8 bases for V and 2 bases for J; bases not matched to a gene: 14. CDR1 is SNHLY and CDR2 is FYNNEI in the germline V gene. The CDR3 length is 16 residues. The CDR3 reads CASGDTGERINTEAFF. The CDR3 coding sequence is TGTGCCAGCGGGGACACAGGGGAACGCATAAACACTGAAGCTTTCTTT.

The chain recombines TRBV27 with TRBJ2-1; D possibly corresponds to TRBD2 (5 bases). The CDR3 contains 13 residues. V shed 4 bases and J shed 3 bases, with 7 bases lying between them. Germline V gives CDR1 MNHEY, CDR2 SMNVEV (reference sequence). The CDR3 region has the DNA TGTGCCAGCAGTTGGAGGTACTACAATGAGCAGTTCTTC. Amino acid sequence: CASSWRYYNEQFF.

The V call is TRBV9, the J call TRBJ1-1, with TRBD1 as a possible D gene (6 bases). V was shortened by 4 bases and J by 6 bases, with 13 bases between the two germline ends. Germline CDR1 and CDR2: SGDLS and YYNGEE. The CDR3 sequence is 13 residues long. CDR3 in amino acids: CASSFNWGPEAFF. The CDR3 coding sequence is TGTGCCAGCAGCTTTAACTGGGGGCCTGAAGCTTTCTTT.

The chain joins TRBV6-4 to TRBJ1-5, with 9 bases matching TRBD1. Trimming cost V 5 bases and J 3 bases; bases outside gene matches: 5. CDR3 length: 15 residues. Germline lookup yields CDR1 MRHNA and CDR2 SNTAGT. CDR3 region: CASSITGGFNQPQHF. Here the CDR3 DNA reads TGTGCCAGCAGTATAACAGGGGGCTTCAATCAGCCCCAGCATTTT.

The rearrangement joins TRBV16 to TRBJ2-6; D unclear. V was clipped by 4 bases and J by 5 bases, with 12 bases between them. This CDR3 spans 15 amino acids. The germline gives CDR1 KGHSY, CDR2 FQNENV. The CDR3 DNA is TGTGCCAGCAGCCCAACCGACTTCTGGGCCAACGTCCTGACTTTC. It specifies CASSPTDFWANVLTF. The full variable domain, completed using reference TRBV16 and TRBJ2-6, is GEEVAQTPKHLVRGEGQKAKLYCAPIKGHSYVFWYQQVLKNEFKFLISFQNENVFDETGMPKERFSAKCLPNSPCSLEIQATKLEDSAVYFCASSPTDFWANVLTFGAGSRLTVL.